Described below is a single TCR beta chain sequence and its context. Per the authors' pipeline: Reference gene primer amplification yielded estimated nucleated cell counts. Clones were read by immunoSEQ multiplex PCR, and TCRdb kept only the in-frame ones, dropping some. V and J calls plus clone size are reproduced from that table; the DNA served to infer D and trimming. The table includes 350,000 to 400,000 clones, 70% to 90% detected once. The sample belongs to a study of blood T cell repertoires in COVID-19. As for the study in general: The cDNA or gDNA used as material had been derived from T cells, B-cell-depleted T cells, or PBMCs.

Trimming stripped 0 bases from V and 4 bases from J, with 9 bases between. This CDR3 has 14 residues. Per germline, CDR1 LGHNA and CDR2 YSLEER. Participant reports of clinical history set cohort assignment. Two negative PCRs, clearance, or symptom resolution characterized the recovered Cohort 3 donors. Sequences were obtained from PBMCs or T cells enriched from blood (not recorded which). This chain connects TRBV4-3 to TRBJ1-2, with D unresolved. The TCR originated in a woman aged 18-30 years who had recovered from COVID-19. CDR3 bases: TGCGCCAGCAGCCAAGATAAAACGGGCTATGGCTACACCTTC. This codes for CASSQDKTGYGYTF.